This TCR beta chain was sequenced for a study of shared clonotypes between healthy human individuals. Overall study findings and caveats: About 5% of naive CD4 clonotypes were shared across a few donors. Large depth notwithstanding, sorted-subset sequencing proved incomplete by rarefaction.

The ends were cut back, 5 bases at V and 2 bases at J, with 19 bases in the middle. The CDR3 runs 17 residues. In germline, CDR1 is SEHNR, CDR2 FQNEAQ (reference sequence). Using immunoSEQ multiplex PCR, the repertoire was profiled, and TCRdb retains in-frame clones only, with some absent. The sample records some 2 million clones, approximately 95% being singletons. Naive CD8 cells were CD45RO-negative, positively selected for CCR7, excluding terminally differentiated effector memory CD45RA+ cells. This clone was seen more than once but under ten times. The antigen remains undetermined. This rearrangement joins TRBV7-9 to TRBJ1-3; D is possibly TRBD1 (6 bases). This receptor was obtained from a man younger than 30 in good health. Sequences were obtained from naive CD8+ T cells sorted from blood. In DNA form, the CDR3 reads TGTGCCAGCAGCCCAACCCCCGGGGGCGCGACTGGAAACACCATATATTTT. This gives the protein CASSPTPGGATGNTIYF. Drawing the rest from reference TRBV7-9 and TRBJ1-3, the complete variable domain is DTGVSQNPRHKITKRGQNVTFRCDPISEHNRLYWYRQTLGQGPEFLTYFQNEAQLEKSRLLSDRFSAERPKGSFSTLEIQRTEQGDSAMYLCASSPTPGGATGNTIYFGEGSWLTVV.